One sample yielded the 9 T cell receptor beta chains listed below, sequenced in a study of PD-1 blockade in classical Hodgkin lymphoma. Assay: immunoSEQ multiplex PCR; the TCRdb copy retains only in-frame clones and omits some. The profile shows 20,000 or so clones, 84% of them singletons. Every patient experienced relapse after autologous stem cell transplantation, and brentuximab vedotin exposure varied. This material consisted of peripheral blood mononuclear cells (PBMCs), taken at baseline. The receptors were sampled from a human donor with classical Hodgkin lymphoma.

The rearrangement uses TRBV5-6 and TRBJ1-1, with TRBD1 as a possible D gene (5 bases). The CDR3 has 16 amino acids. Germline assignment: CDR1 SGHDT and CDR2 YYEEEE. With 2 bases removed from V and 8 bases from J, the gap between germline ends came to 22 bases. CDR3 DNA: TGTGCCAGCAGCTTCGGCCAGGGTGGGGATTATGGCGAAGCTTTCTTT. This gives the protein CASSFGQGGDYGEAFF.

The chain uses TRBV6-5 and TRBJ2-3; the D call may be TRBD1 or TRBD2 (5 bases each). Per the germline V gene, CDR1 is MNHEY and CDR2 is SVGAGI. The CDR3 is 12 amino acids. V was shortened by 2 bases and J by 9 bases, with 9 bases between the two germline ends. The CDR3 spells CASSYGEGTQYF. The CDR3 DNA follows: TGTGCCAGCAGTTACGGTGAGGGGACGCAGTATTTT.

The V call is TRBV19, the J call TRBJ1-2, with a tentative D call TRBD1 (5 bases). The CDR3 covers 11 residues. The V gene's germline CDR1 is LNHDA and CDR2 SQIVND (reference sequence). V was clipped by 5 bases and J by 7 bases, with 8 bases between them. In DNA form, the CDR3 reads TGTGCCAGTAGTTTGGGACCTGGCTACACCTTC. As protein: CASSLGPGYTF.

The chain has TRBV15 and TRBJ1-3; 7 nucleotides match TRBD1. CDR3 length: 15 residues. V was pared by 4 bases and J by 4 bases, with 7 bases of the junction left unmatched. Germline V CDR1 and CDR2: LNHNV, YYDKDF (reference sequence). The CDR3 loop is CATSTGQVQGNTIYF. CDR3 nucleotide sequence: TGTGCCACCAGCACTGGACAGGTTCAAGGAAACACCATATATTTT.

J is TRBJ2-2 and V is TRBV19; a weak D match, TRBD2 (6 bases). The CDR3 loop spans 15 amino acids. Germline V lookup: CDR1 LNHDA, CDR2 SQIVND (reference sequence). V dropped 5 bases and J dropped 4 bases, with 14 bases sitting between them. CDR3 sequence: CASSERAPGTGELFF. Written as DNA, the CDR3 is TGTGCCAGTAGTGAGCGGGCCCCTGGCACCGGGGAGCTGTTTTTT.

V gene TRBV19 combines with J gene TRBJ1-4; the D is unclear. Looked up from germline, CDR1 is LNHDA and CDR2 is SQIVND (reference sequence). CDR3 length: 14 residues. Trimming cost V 5 bases and J 8 bases, with 15 bases left between them. The CDR3 nucleotides are TGTGCCAGTAGTCTTGATCCCCTGAGCGAAAAACTGTTTTTT. Amino acid sequence: CASSLDPLSEKLFF. The full variable domain, with the rest looked up from reference TRBV19 and TRBJ1-4, is DGGITQSPKYLFRKEGQNVTLSCEQNLNHDAMYWYRQDPGQGLRLIYYSQIVNDFQKGDIAEGYSVSREKKESFPLTVTSAQKNPTAFYLCASSLDPLSEKLFFGSGTQLSVL.

The V and J genes are TRBV11-2 and TRBJ1-2, with 7 nucleotides matching TRBD1. This CDR3 is built from 15 residues. Germline V gene sequence: CDR1 SGHAT, CDR2 FQNNGV. V was clipped by 0 bases and J by 2 bases; unmatched bases: 3. The DNA of the CDR3 is TGTGCCAGCAGCTTAGATAAGGGGGCGAACTATGGCTACACCTTC. It yields the protein CASSLDKGANYGYTF.

Here the CDR3 reads CAREQRGSTDTQYF. CDR3 DNA sequence: TGTGCCAGGGAGCAGCGGGGCAGCACAGATACGCAGTATTTT. This chain links TRBV21-1 with TRBJ2-3; the table names TRBD2, a call not compared with the DNA. TRBV21-1 is termed a pseudogene. This CDR3 is 14 amino acids long.

This chain joins TRBV27 and TRBJ2-3, with D uncertain. Germline CDR1 MNHEY, CDR2 SMNVEV (reference sequence). The CDR3 has 14 residues. The V end lost 3 bases, the J end lost 2 bases, and 9 bases lay between the germline ends. The CDR3 loop reads CASSFRFYTDTQYF. CDR3 bases: TGTGCCAGCAGTTTCAGGTTTTACACAGATACGCAGTATTTT.